The TCR beta chain under discussion was sequenced for a study of T cell changes during pregnancy in multiple sclerosis. Generated by immunoSEQ multiplex PCR, the TCRdb table keeps only in-frame clones and is missing some. Seen here are 50,000 or so clones, roughly 92% observed once, and the top ten hold approximately 0.59%. The length of the CDR3 is 13 residues. Trimming stripped 4 bases from V and 1 base from J, with 7 bases between. Germline CDR1 and CDR2: SGHTA and FQGTGA. This specimen was CD4+ T cells from peripheral blood mononuclear cells, taken in the second trimester of pregnancy. The chain employs TRBV7-3 and TRBJ1-1, with D hard to call. The sequence was obtained from a female donor with multiple sclerosis, enrolled in a pregnancy study. The CDR3 here is CASSSLRNTEAFF. The CDR3 bases are TGTGCCAGCAGCTCGCTAAGGAACACTGAAGCTTTCTTT.